What follows is one TCR beta chain and its context. The data derive from a study of blood T cell repertoires in COVID-19. On the study more broadly: The United States, Italy and Spain provided the acute and convalescent COVID-19 samples. PBMCs, B-cell-depleted T cells, or T cells provided the cDNA or gDNA that made up the material.

V dropped 0 bases and J dropped 7 bases, with 11 bases sitting between them. Germline CDR1 reads SGHNT; CDR2 reads YYREEE (reference sequence). There are 13 residues in the CDR3. Study processing details: Amplification of reference gene primers was used by the study to estimate nucleated cell counts. Data came from immunoSEQ multiplex PCR; TCRdb stores just in-frame clones and leaves some out. From that table come the V and J calls and clone size; the DNA was used to work out D and trimming. The sample consists of 110,000 to 150,000 clones, over 70% of them appearing once. The chain joins TRBV5-4 to TRBJ2-7; D remains unclear. The origin of this receptor is a human donor in a cohort sampled during active COVID-19. Material: peripheral blood. CDR3 in amino acids: CASSLAGLREQYF. The CDR3 coding sequence is TGTGCCAGCAGCTTGGCGGGTTTGAGGGAGCAGTACTTC.